This section outlines one TCR beta chain sequence together with its context. Antigen: not known. Study processing details: After removing out-of-frame reads, over 2 million distinct TCRbeta sequences remained. Produced via immunoSEQ multiplex PCR; TCRdb's table is partial and in-frame only. V and J calls and clone size come straight from that table; D and trimming were deduced from the DNA. Seen here are roughly 84,000 clones, 65% to 85% observed once, and the top ten hold less than 0.85%. The sort gate was single viable CD3+CD4+CD8-CD45RO+ cells for memory CD4+ T cells. Positive selection with CD4 microbeads enriched total CD4+ T cells. CDR1 SGHRS and CDR2 YFSETQ come from the germline V gene. This CDR3 has 12 amino acids. V was clipped by 1 base and J by 11 bases, with 9 bases between them. This sample was included in a study of memory CD4+ T cells and cytomegalovirus serostatus. Broader study findings: About 40% of the roughly 150 known CMV-associated TCRbeta sequences appeared in CD4+ memory.

The origin of this receptor is an adult in good health and CMV-seronegative. The chain is built from TRBV5-1 and TRBJ2-2; D remains unclear. The sequenced sample consisted of memory CD4+ T cells from blood. The CDR3 nucleotides read TGCGCCAGCAGCTTGAGGGATTACGAGCTGTTTTTT. Translated, it gives CASSLRDYELFF.